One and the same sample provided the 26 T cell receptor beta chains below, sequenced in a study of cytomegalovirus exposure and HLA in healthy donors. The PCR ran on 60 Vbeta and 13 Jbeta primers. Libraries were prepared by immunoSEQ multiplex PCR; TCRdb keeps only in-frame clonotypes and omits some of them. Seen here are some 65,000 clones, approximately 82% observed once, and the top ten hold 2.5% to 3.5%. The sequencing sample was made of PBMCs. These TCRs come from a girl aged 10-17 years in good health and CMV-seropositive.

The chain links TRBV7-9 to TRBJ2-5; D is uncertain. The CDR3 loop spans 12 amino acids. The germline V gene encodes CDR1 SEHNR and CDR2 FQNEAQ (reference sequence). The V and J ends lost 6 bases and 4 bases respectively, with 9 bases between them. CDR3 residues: CASRVGGETQYF. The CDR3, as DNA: TGTGCCAGCAGGGTCGGTGGAGAGACCCAGTACTTC.

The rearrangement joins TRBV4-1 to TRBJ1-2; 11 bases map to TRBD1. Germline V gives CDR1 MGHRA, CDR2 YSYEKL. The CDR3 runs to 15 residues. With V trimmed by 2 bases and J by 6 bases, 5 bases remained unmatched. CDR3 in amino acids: CASSQTGQGANGYTF. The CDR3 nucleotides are TGCGCCAGCAGCCAAACAGGACAGGGGGCAAATGGCTACACCTTC.

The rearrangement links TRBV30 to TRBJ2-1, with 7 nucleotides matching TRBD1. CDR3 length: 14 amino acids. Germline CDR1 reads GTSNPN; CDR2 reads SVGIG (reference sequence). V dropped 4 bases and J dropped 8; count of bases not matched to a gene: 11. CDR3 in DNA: TGTGCCTGGACTCGGAACAGGGGCGGTGATGAGCAGTTCTTC. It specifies CAWTRNRGGDEQFF.

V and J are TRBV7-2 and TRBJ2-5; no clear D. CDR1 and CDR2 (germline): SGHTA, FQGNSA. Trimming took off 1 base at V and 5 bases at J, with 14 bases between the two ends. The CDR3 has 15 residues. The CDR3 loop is CASSLEVGSRETQYF. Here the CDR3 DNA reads TGTGCCAGCAGCTTAGAAGTAGGAAGCAGGGAGACCCAGTACTTC.

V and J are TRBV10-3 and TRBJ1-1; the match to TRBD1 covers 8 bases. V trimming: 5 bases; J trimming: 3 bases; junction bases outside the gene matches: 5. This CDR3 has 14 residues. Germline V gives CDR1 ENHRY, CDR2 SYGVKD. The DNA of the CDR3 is TGTGCCATCAGTTCGAAACAGGGGGACACTGAAGCTTTCTTT. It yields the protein CAISSKQGDTEAFF.

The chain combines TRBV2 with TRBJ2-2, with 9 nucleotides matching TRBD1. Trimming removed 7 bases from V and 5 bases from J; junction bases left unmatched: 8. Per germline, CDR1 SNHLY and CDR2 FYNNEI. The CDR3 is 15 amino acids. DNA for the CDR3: TGTGCCAGCACGACCGGGACAGGGATAACCGGGGAGCTGTTTTTT. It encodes CASTTGTGITGELFF.

The CDR3 reads CAWSASGPEQYF. Written as DNA, the CDR3 is TGTGCCTGGAGTGCTTCAGGCCCCGAGCAGTACTTC. This chain links TRBV30 with TRBJ2-7, with D hard to call. The V end lost 1 base, the J end lost 6 bases, and 10 bases lay between the germline ends. The CDR3 loop spans 12 amino acids. CDR1 GTSNPN and CDR2 SVGIG come from the germline V gene (reference sequence).

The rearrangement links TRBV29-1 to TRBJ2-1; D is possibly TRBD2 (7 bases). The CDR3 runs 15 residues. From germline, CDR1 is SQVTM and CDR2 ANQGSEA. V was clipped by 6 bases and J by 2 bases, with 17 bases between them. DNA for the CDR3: TGCAGCGTCCTTACAGGGAGGGGAGCCTACAATGAGCAGTTCTTC. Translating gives CSVLTGRGAYNEQFF.

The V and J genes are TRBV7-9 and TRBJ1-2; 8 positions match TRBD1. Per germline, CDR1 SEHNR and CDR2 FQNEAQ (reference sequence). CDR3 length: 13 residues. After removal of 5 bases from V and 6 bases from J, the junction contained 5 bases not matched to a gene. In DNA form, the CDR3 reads TGTGCCAGCAGCACGACAGGGGACCATGGCTACACCTTC. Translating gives CASSTTGDHGYTF.

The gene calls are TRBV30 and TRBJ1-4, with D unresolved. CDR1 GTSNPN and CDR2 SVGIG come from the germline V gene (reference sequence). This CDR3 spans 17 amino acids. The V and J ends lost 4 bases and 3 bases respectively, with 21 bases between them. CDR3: CAWTSRVVGYSNEKLFF. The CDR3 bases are TGTGCCTGGACCTCCCGGGTCGTCGGGTATTCTAATGAAAAACTGTTTTTT.

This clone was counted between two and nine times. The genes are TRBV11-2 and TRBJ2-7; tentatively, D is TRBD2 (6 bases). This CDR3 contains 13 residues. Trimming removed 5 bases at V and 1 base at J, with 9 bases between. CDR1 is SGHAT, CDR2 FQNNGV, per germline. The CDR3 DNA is TGTGCCAGCAGCGTGGGACTGTCCTACGAGCAGTACTTC. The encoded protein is CASSVGLSYEQYF.

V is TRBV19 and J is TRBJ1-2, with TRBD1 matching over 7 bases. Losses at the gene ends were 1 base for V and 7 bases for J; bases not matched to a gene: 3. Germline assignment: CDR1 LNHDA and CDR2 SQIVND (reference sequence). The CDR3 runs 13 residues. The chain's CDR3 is CASSIADRSGYTF. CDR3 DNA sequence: TGTGCCAGTAGTATAGCGGACAGGAGTGGCTACACCTTC. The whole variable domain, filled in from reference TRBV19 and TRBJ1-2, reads DGGITQSPKYLFRKEGQNVTLSCEQNLNHDAMYWYRQDPGQGLRLIYYSQIVNDFQKGDIAEGYSVSREKKESFPLTVTSAQKNPTAFYLCASSIADRSGYTFGSGTRLTVV.

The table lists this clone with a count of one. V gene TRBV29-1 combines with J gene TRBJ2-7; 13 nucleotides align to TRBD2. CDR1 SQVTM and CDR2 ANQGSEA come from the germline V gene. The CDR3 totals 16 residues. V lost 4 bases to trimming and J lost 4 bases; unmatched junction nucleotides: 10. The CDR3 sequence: CSVVSARTSGSYEQYF. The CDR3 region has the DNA TGCAGCGTTGTGTCCGCGAGGACTAGCGGGAGTTACGAGCAGTACTTC.

CDR3 in DNA: TGTGCCAGCAGCCGACAACTTACAGCTAACTATGGCTACACCTTC. Amino acid sequence: CASSRQLTANYGYTF. The J gene is TRBJ1-2, the V gene TRBV6-5; D not certain. Looked up from germline, CDR1 is MNHEY and CDR2 is SVGAGI. Trimming took off 6 bases at V and 0 bases at J, with 14 bases between the two ends. The CDR3 extends over 15 amino acids.

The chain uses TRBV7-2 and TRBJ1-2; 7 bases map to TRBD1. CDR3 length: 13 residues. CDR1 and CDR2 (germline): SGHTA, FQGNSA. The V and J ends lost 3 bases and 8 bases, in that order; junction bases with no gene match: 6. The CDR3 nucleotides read TGTGCCAGCAGCTTTTATACAGGGGCAGGCTACACCTTC. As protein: CASSFYTGAGYTF.

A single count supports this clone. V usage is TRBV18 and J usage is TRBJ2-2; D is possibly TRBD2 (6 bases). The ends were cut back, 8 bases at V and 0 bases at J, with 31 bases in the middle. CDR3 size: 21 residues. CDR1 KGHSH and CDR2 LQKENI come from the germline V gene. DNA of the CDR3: TGTGCCAGCCGGCTCTCAGGACTTCCAGTTGCCGGGAGAGCGAACACCGGGGAGCTGTTTTTT. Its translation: CASRLSGLPVAGRANTGELFF. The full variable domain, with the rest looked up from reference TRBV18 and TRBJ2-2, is NAGVMQNPRHLVRRRGQEARLRCSPMKGHSHVYWYRQLPEEGLKFMVYLQKENIIDESGMPKERFSAEFPKEGPSILRIQQVVRGDSAAYFCASRLSGLPVAGRANTGELFFGEGSRLTVL.

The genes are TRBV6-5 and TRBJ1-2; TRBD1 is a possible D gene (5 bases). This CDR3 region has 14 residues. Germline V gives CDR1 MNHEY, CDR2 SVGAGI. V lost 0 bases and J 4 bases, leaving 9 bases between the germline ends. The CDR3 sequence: CASSYSAGLYGYTF. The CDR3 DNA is TGTGCCAGCAGTTACTCAGCAGGGCTCTATGGCTACACCTTC.

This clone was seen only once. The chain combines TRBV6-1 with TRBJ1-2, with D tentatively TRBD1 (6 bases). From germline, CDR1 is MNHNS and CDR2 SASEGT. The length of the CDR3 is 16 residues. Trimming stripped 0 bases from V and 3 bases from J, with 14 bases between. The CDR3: CASSEAAGDLDYGYTF. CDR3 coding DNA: TGTGCCAGCAGTGAAGCGGCAGGGGATTTGGACTATGGCTACACCTTC.

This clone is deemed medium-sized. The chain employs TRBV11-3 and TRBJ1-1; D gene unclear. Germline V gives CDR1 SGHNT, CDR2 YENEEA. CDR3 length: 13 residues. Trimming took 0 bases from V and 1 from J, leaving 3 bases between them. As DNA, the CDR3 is TGTGCCAGCAGCTTAGACAGGAACACTGAAGCTTTCTTT. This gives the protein CASSLDRNTEAFF.

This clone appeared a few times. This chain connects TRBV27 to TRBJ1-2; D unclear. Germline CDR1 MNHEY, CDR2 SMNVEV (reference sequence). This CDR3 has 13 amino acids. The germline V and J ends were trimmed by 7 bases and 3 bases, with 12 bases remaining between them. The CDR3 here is CASKTTADYGYTF. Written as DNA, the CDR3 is TGTGCCAGCAAAACAACGGCGGACTATGGCTACACCTTC.

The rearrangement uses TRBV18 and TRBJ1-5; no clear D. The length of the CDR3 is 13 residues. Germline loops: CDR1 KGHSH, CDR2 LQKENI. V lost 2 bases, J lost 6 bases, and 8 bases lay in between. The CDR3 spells CASSPERIQPQHF. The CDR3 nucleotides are TGTGCCAGCTCACCAGAGCGGATTCAGCCCCAGCATTTT.

The CDR3 bases are TGTGCCAGCAGCGTCAATCAGGGTCGGCCTTCCGGGCAGTACTTC. Amino acid sequence: CASSVNQGRPSGQYF. The chain joins TRBV27 to TRBJ2-7; a possible D gene is TRBD1 (5 bases). CDR1 and CDR2 (germline): MNHEY, SMNVEV (reference sequence). The CDR3 is 15 residues long. Trimming took 6 bases from V and 9 from J, leaving 24 bases between them.

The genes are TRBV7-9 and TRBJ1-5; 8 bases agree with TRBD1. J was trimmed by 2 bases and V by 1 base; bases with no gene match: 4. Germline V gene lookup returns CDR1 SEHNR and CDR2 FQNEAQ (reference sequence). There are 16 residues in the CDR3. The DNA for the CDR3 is TGTGCCAGCAGCTTAGGGACAGGGTCCGGCAATCAGCCCCAGCATTTT. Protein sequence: CASSLGTGSGNQPQHF.

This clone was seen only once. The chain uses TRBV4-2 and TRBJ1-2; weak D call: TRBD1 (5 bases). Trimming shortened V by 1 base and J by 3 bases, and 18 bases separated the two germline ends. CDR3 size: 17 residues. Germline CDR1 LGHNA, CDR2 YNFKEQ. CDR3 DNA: TGTGCCAGCAGCCAAGTAGGGAGGCAGGGAACACACTATGGCTACACCTTC. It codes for CASSQVGRQGTHYGYTF.

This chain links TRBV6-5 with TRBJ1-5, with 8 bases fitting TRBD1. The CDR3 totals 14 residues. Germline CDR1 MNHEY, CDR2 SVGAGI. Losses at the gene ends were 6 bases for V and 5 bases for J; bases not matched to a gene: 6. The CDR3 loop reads CASRRDRGHQPQHF. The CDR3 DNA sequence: TGTGCCAGCAGAAGAGACAGGGGTCATCAGCCCCAGCATTTT.

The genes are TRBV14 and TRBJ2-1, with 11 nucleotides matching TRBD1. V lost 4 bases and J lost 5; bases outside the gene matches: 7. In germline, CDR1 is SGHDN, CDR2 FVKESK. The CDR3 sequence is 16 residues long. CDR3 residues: CASSRTSGQGDNEQFF. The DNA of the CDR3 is TGTGCCAGCAGCCGGACCTCGGGACAGGGGGACAATGAGCAGTTCTTC.